This T cell receptor beta chain appears in the sequencing data of a study of blood T cells in healthy people across ages. V lost 3 bases to trimming and J lost 2 bases, with 25 bases between them. The CDR3 loop spans 19 amino acids. CDR1 and CDR2 (germline): MNHEY, SMNVEV (reference sequence). Combining a sample-barcoded 5' primer with a J-beta primer mix, a second PCR ran for roughly 6 to 12 cycles. TCRdb reanalysed the 5' RACE reads using MiXCR and keeps one entry per CDR3 protein. The sample includes about 1.8 million distinct CDR3 sequences, approximately 50% seen only once; the top ten take less than 2.5%. Isolation recovered at least 6.5 million PBMCs from every sample.

The sequence derives from a middle-aged woman in good health. Sequencing was performed on blood. The chain links TRBV27 to TRBJ2-5; possible D gene TRBD2, 7 bases. CDR3: CASSLRGGVSIGRQETQYF. In DNA form, the CDR3 reads TGTGCCAGCAGTTTGAGGGGGGGCGTGAGTATAGGAAGGCAAGAGACCCAGTACTTC.